The 12 T cell receptor beta chains presented below share a single source sample, sequenced in a study of CD8 T cells in Susac syndrome. RNA totalling roughly 0.45 to 1 ug underwent reverse transcription with random hexamers. TCRdb used MiXCR to reprocess the immunoSEQ multiplex PCR reads, holding one entry per CDR3 protein. The table lists roughly 150,000 distinct CDR3 sequences, about 95% of them singletons. The sample was CD4+ T cells from PBMCs. The receptors were gathered from a human donor with Susac syndrome.

This rearrangement joins TRBV20-1 to TRBJ1-1; 7 bases match TRBD1. This CDR3 is built from 13 residues. Germline CDR1 and CDR2: DFQATT and SNEGSKA (reference sequence). The V segment lost 6 bases and the J segment 4 bases; nucleotides outside the gene matches: 8. CDR3 region: CSALNRGGTEAFF. The CDR3, as DNA: TGCAGTGCCCTCAACAGGGGCGGCACTGAAGCTTTCTTT.

The chain links TRBV3-1 to TRBJ1-2; D unclear. V lost 1 base to trimming and J lost 4 bases, with 10 bases between them. Germline CDR1 is LGHDT and CDR2 is YNNKEL (reference sequence). The CDR3 is 14 residues long. The CDR3 nucleotides are TGTGCCAGCAGCCAAGGGAGCGAGCCCTATGGCTACACCTTC. Residues: CASSQGSEPYGYTF.

The V call is TRBV5-1, the J call TRBJ1-1; no reliable D call. CDR3 length: 13 amino acids. V was cut by 3 bases and J by 1 base, with 7 bases left in between. Germline assignment: CDR1 SGHRS and CDR2 YFSETQ. The CDR3 nucleotides are TGCGCCAGCAGCTCGAAGGGGAACACTGAAGCTTTCTTT. This sequence encodes CASSSKGNTEAFF.

The V call is TRBV29-1, the J call TRBJ2-7; TRBD2 matches at 7 bases. The V and J ends lost 6 bases and 5 bases, in that order; junction bases with no gene match: 13. CDR3 size: 14 residues. Germline V gene sequence: CDR1 SQVTM, CDR2 ANQGSEA. The CDR3 here is CSVGGKQQVHEQYF. CDR3 in DNA: TGCAGCGTGGGGGGGAAGCAACAGGTTCACGAGCAGTACTTC.

This rearrangement joins TRBV14 to TRBJ2-5; perhaps TRBD1 as D (6 bases). The germline V and J ends were trimmed by 1 base and 10 bases, with 25 bases remaining between them. Germline CDR1 reads SGHDN; CDR2 reads FVKESK. The CDR3 length is 17 residues. DNA of the CDR3: TGTGCCAGCAGCCAAGGAGGACAGACCTCGCTAGAAGTCGGCCAGTACTTC. The encoded protein is CASSQGGQTSLEVGQYF.

The gene calls are TRBV23-1 and TRBJ2-1, with 8 bases fitting TRBD2. TRBV23-1 is classed as an ORF, of uncertain function. After removal of 7 bases from V and 7 bases from J, the junction contained 15 bases not matched to a gene. The CDR3 spans 16 residues. CDR3 sequence reads: CASTPARGLGENEQFF. DNA of the CDR3: TGCGCCAGCACGCCGGCCCGGGGACTAGGGGAGAATGAGCAGTTCTTC.

This clonotype was seen a handful of times. The chain employs TRBV11-2 and TRBJ2-5; D is unclear. Germline assignment: CDR1 SGHAT and CDR2 FQNNGV. The CDR3 contains 11 residues. V was clipped by 5 bases and J by 2 bases, with 3 bases between them. The CDR3 DNA reads TGTGCCAGCAGCCAACAAGAGACCCAGTACTTC. Protein product: CASSQQETQYF.

V usage is TRBV29-1 and J usage is TRBJ1-1; possible D gene TRBD1, 5 bases. The germline V and J ends were trimmed by 2 bases and 5 bases, with 12 bases remaining between them. CDR1 is SQVTM, CDR2 ANQGSEA, per germline. The CDR3 length is 13 residues. As DNA, the CDR3 is TGCAGCGTTGAAAAGGGGCTGGGAACTGAAGCTTTCTTT. It encodes CSVEKGLGTEAFF.

The chain has TRBV5-4 and TRBJ2-5; D possibly matches TRBD1 or TRBD2 (6 bases each). V was shortened by 1 base and J by 7 bases, with 11 bases between the two germline ends. The germline V gene has CDR1 SGHNT and CDR2 YYREEE (reference sequence). This CDR3 spans 13 amino acids. The CDR3 coding sequence is TGTGCCAGCAGCTTGTGGGGGGCGGGGACCCAGTACTTC. Translating it yields CASSLWGAGTQYF. Combining the CDR3 with reference TRBV5-4 and TRBJ2-5 gives the whole variable domain ETGVTQSPTHLIKTRGQQVTLRCSSQSGHNTVSWYQQALGQGPQFIFQYYREEENGRGNFPPRFSGLQFPNYSSELNVNALELDDSALYLCASSLWGAGTQYFGPGTRLLVL.

J is TRBJ1-2 and V is TRBV20-1; 7 bases map to TRBD1. CDR3 length equals 13 residues. Per the germline V gene, CDR1 is DFQATT and CDR2 is SNEGSKA (reference sequence). V lost 0 bases and J lost 6; bases outside the gene matches: 4. The CDR3 nucleotides are TGCAGTGCTAGAGATGAAGGGGGCCATGGCTACACCTTC. Translation gives CSARDEGGHGYTF.

The chain has TRBV29-1 and TRBJ2-3; D gene ambiguous. There are 14 residues in the CDR3. In germline, CDR1 is SQVTM, CDR2 ANQGSEA. The germline V and J ends were trimmed by 0 bases and 1 base, with 8 bases remaining between them. CDR3 nucleotides: TGCAGCGTTGAAGATCCAGACCGCACAGATACGCAGTATTTT. Encoded protein: CSVEDPDRTDTQYF.

The rearrangement joins TRBV5-1 to TRBJ1-3; 7 bases agree with TRBD1. Germline trimming cut 4 bases from V and 0 bases from J; bases unmatched to any gene: 1. CDR1 is SGHRS, CDR2 YFSETQ, per germline. The CDR3 covers 14 residues. CDR3 region: CASSRDSSGNTIYF. For the CDR3, the DNA is TGCGCCAGCAGCCGGGACAGCTCTGGAAACACCATATATTTT.